The rows below give T cell receptor beta chains drawn from one sample of a study of T-cell reconstitution after alpha-beta-depleted transplantation in children. TCRdb re-called the PCR reads with MiXCR, one entry per CDR3 protein. The sample has hundreds of thousands of distinct CDR3 sequences, around 13% seen once. The source was PBMCs, collected before TCRalphabeta/CD19-depleted stem cell transplant. Every receptor here comes from a girl aged 2-10 years with congenital amegakaryocytic thrombocytopenia, due to receive a stem cell transplant. The CDR3 runs from the conserved cysteine through the conserved F or W. A D gene is named only where the DNA matches it firmly. Expanded clones are given a class, and other clones once, few, many or no size at all.

NA | few | TRBJ2-1 | TRBV3-1 | 15 | CASSLRQDSYNEQFF | TGTGCCAGCAGCCTACGACAGGACTCCTACAATGAGCAGTTCTTC
TRBD1 | few | TRBJ1-2 | TRBV7-8 | 17 | CASSLAGTGGTGYGYTF | TGTGCCAGCAGCCTAGCCGGGACAGGGGGAACTGGCTATGGCTACACCTTC
TRBD1 | few | TRBJ1-6 | TRBV20-1 | 15 | CSARGETTGDSPLHF | TGCAGTGCTAGGGGGGAAACGACAGGGGACTCACCCCTCCACTTT
TRBD2 | few | TRBJ2-3 | TRBV29-1 | 16 | CSVVTGTSGSADTQYF | TGCAGCGTTGTTACCGGGACTAGCGGGAGCGCAGATACGCAGTATTTT
NA | many | TRBJ2-1 | TRBV25-1 | 13 | CASRGASYNEQFF | TGTGCCAGCAGGGGGGCGTCCTACAATGAGCAGTTCTTC
NA | few | TRBJ2-1 | TRBV5-1 | 15 | CASSLIAVSGNEQFF | TGCGCCAGCAGCTTGATAGCCGTGAGCGGCAATGAGCAGTTCTTC
NA | NA | TRBJ2-1 | TRBV30 | 16 | CAWSVEAVSSYNEQFF | TGTGCCTGGAGTGTAGAGGCGGTAAGCTCCTACAATGAGCAGTTCTTC
TRBD2 | few | TRBJ2-5 | TRBV2 | 14 | CASDPRLASPSQYF | TGTGCCAGCGATCCGCGACTAGCGAGCCCGAGTCAGTACTTC
NA | many | TRBJ2-7 | TRBV20-1 | 14 | CSATVDTGPYEQYF | TGCAGTGCTACCGTAGACACGGGTCCCTACGAGCAGTACTTC
NA | many | TRBJ2-1 | TRBV20-1 | 12 | CSARDRHNEQFF | TGCAGTGCTAGAGACCGTCACAATGAGCAGTTCTTC
TRBD1 | many | TRBJ1-6 | TRBV11-2 | 15 | CASSLRRTGVSPLHF | TGTGCCAGCAGCTTACGCCGGACAGGGGTTTCACCCCTCCACTTT
NA | few | TRBJ1-2 | TRBV5-1 | 14 | CASSLYQGIYGYTF | TGCGCCAGCAGCTTATACCAGGGAATATACGGCTACACCTTC
NA | many | TRBJ1-6 | TRBV3-1 | 13 | CASSQVLNSPLHF | TGTGCCAGCAGCCAAGTGCTCAATTCACCCCTCCACTTT
NA | many | TRBJ2-3 | TRBV7-2 | 14 | CASSPIGRSDTQYF | TGTGCCAGCAGTCCTATCGGTCGGTCAGATACGCAGTATTTT
TRBD2 | many | TRBJ2-2 | TRBV10-3 | 15 | CAISVGRGNTGELFF | TGTGCCATCAGTGTCGGGAGGGGGAACACCGGGGAGCTGTTTTTT
NA | many | TRBJ2-1 | TRBV5-1 | 12 | CASRRRVDEQFF | TGCGCCAGCAGAAGGAGGGTTGATGAGCAGTTCTTC
TRBD2 | many | TRBJ2-1 | TRBV20-1 | 15 | CSAKTGTSWDNEQFF | TGCAGTGCTAAAACCGGGACTAGCTGGGACAATGAGCAGTTCTTC
TRBD1 | few | TRBJ2-7 | TRBV5-5 | 16 | CASLLRAGTGLYEQYF | TGTGCCAGCCTTTTAAGAGCCGGGACAGGCCTCTACGAGCAGTACTTC
NA | many | TRBJ2-1 | TRBV11-2 | 13 | CASSFSYVSKLFF | TGTGCCAGCAGCTTTTCCTATGTGAGTAAGTTATTCTTC
TRBD2 | few | TRBJ2-1 | TRBV5-1 | 18 | CASSLVSGSTSSYNEQFF | TGCGCCAGCAGCTTGGTTAGCGGGAGCACGAGCTCCTACAATGAGCAGTTCTTC
NA | many | TRBJ2-3 | TRBV15 | 14 | CATSRARAADTQYF | TGTGCCACCAGCAGGGCTAGGGCGGCAGATACGCAGTATTTT
TRBD2 | NA | TRBJ2-7 | TRBV10-2 | 14 | CASRELAGVDEQYF | TGCGCCAGCAGAGAACTAGCGGGAGTCGACGAGCAGTACTTC